This T cell receptor (beta chain) was found in a study of patients and donors after allogeneic stem cell transplantation (dated by TCRdb to the early 2020s). Concerning this clonotype itself: Its antigen target is currently unknown. No base quality information exists; no much larger clone differs at one position.

From cysteine to phenylalanine, the CDR3 is 16 amino acids long. CDR3 DNA only is kept here, 48 bases in frame from base 1. CDR1 and CDR2 were assigned from the germline V gene as KGHDR and SFDVKD. The germline ends are 23 bases apart after V is trimmed by 7 bases and J by 8 bases. To prepare the library, RT-PCR was applied. These reads were obtained on a NextSeq 550. The public reads were reprocessed in TCRdb via fastp at Q25 and MiXCR, keeping in-frame beta chains. Merged by CDR3 protein, the rows form single entries marked with the most common genes and DNA. This sample gives about 7,100 distinct CDR3 sequences in total; about 13% of them show up just once. The ten largest clones take up 53% of the sample.

Sequenced material: blood, either unsorted or a sorted T cell fraction (not recorded which). The receptor comes from a human donor who was either an allogeneic HSCT recipient or a stem cell or donor lymphocyte infusion donor (not recorded which). It is not recorded whose cells these are; they may come from a transplant donor. The rearrangement combines TRBV24-1 with TRBJ2-1; the D gene is perhaps TRBD1, from 6 matching bases. The nucleotide sequence is given as TGTGCCACCAGCCCCCCTCGCCAGGGGAGTAAGGATGAGCAGTTCTTC. This translates into CATSPPRQGSKDEQFF.